This section outlines one T cell receptor beta chain sequence together with its context. What antigen it recognizes has not been identified. There are no base qualities to consult, and no much larger clone falls within one base. The CDR3 regions of human TCRbeta chains were analyzed by immunosequencing. Per the source publication's procedure: TCRs in the repertoires were matched against a reference library of SARS-CoV-2-specific TCRs that had been generated with the MIRA antigen-specificity platform. Breadth was defined as the fraction of unique TCRs that were SARS-CoV-2-associated. Depth was defined as the fraction of total T cells that were SARS-CoV-2-associated. Using the MIRA data, each spike-specific TCR was mapped to the spike region that the TCR reacts to and placed in a CD4 or CD8 class. Log10-transformed breadth and depth values were compared by one-way ANOVA with Sidak's multiple comparisons tests. Imported from immuneACCESS, the table was reduced by TCRdb to in-frame sequences with V and J called. These copies leave out some clones; in studies compared against another copy, an unresolved V gene accounts for under half, and the cause of the remainder is not known. The DNA was the basis for D and trimming; V, J and clone size are from that table. The sample records about 140,000 clones, around 93% of which are singletons. Around 3% of the sample lies in the top ten.

This entry is derived from a study of T cell responses to AZD1222 COVID-19 vaccine (dated by TCRdb to the early 2020s). Describing the broader study: AZD1222 recipients with second doses at about 4 weeks or about 12 weeks were pooled, because spike-specific TCR depth and breadth did not differ between schedules. TCR sequencing was performed for 230 to 250 trial participants, of whom some 200 were given two doses of AZD1222 and approximately 26 were given two doses of MenACWY control vaccine. Trial participants were enrolled into age subgroups of 18-55, 56-69 and 70-plus years, which contained roughly 140, 27 and 60 TCR-sequenced participants, respectively.

CDR1 and CDR2 are drawn from the germline V gene: SGHVS, FNYEAQ. The CDR3 measures 15 amino acids from cysteine to phenylalanine. CDR3 DNA is the only sequence kept; it has 45 bases, read in frame from the first base. V is trimmed back by 1 base and J by 6 bases, and the junction contains 6 bases that no gene match accounts for. Points the paper makes about the study in general: No day 14 peak-response samples were available, so repertoires were characterized only after the peak T cell response. Vaccine-associated CD4 TCRs spanned the whole spike protein, with dominant responses in regions 160-218 and 743-854. Epitopes outside the regions mutated in the B.1.351 and B.1.1.7 variants were reportedly recognized by nearly half of the unique spike-specific TCRs. Conclusions about previously exposed vaccinees are limited because only a handful of AZD1222 recipients were SARS-CoV-2 seropositive at baseline. A significant rise in spike-specific TCR breadth and depth was observed after two AZD1222 doses relative to day 0 and relative to MenACWY recipients. Participants were mostly white British, with more females than males. The authors suggested clonal diversity may have been underestimated. The 56-69-year group was small, and its depth increase did not reach significance, likely because of low power.

What the time point label conveys for this sample: baseline before first vaccination. The vaccinee samples were drawn from two UK trials, COV001 and COV002, one of which was a single-blind randomized controlled phase 2/3 trial testing AZD1222 (ChAdOx1 nCoV-19) in healthy adults. Trial participant PBMC samples were collected at day 0 and day 28 after the second dose for TCRbeta chain sequencing. The receptor was derived from an adult in good health. Sequences were derived from peripheral blood, sampled on day 0 of AZD1222 vaccination. The chain is made from TRBV7-6 and TRBJ1-5; a stretch of 7 junction bases matches TRBD1. The sequenced DNA is TGTGCCAGCAGCTTAGGAGGGGGCCCGGGTCAGCCCCAGCATTTT. Its protein reads: CASSLGGGPGQPQHF.